This T cell receptor beta chain was recovered during a study of T cell changes during pregnancy in multiple sclerosis. CDR1 and CDR2 (germline): MNHEY, SVGAGI. The CDR3 spans 15 residues. V lost 2 bases and J lost 4, with 14 bases in between. The data were produced by immunoSEQ multiplex PCR, yet TCRdb's version contains in-frame clones alone and is incomplete. The sample includes about 77,000 clones, just over 90% of them seen just once. Material: peripheral blood, obtained after pregnancy. The rearrangement joins TRBV6-5 to TRBJ1-2; D might be TRBD1 (5 bases). The TCR originated in a female donor in good health, enrolled as a control in a pregnancy study. CDR3 nucleotide sequence: TGTGCCAGCAGTTACCCCAGCCGGGACTTCTATGGCTACACCTTC. Translation gives CASSYPSRDFYGYTF.